This T cell receptor (beta chain) originates from a study of CD8 T cells in Susac syndrome. RNA amounts of roughly 0.45 to 1 ug underwent reverse transcription with random hexamers. TCRdb analysed the immunoSEQ multiplex PCR reads with MiXCR anew, one entry per CDR3 protein. This sample has 100,000 to 150,000 distinct CDR3 sequences, with approximately 96% found just once. V shed 3 bases and J 5 bases; nucleotides not matched to a gene: 5. The germline V gene encodes CDR1 SGHRS and CDR2 YFSETQ. The CDR3 totals 15 residues. The sequence was collected from a human donor in good health. Specimen: CD4+ T cells from PBMCs. This chain joins TRBV5-1 and TRBJ2-2; 9 bases line up with TRBD1. The CDR3: CASSSGTGITGELFF. Written as DNA, the CDR3 is TGCGCCAGCAGCTCGGGGACAGGGATAACCGGGGAGCTGTTTTTT.